This T cell receptor beta chain appears in the sequencing data of a study of memory CD8 T cells in hepatitis C reinfection. Across the whole study: A couple of donors resolved primary infection, then developed chronic reinfection. Peak reinfection sampling occurred 3 to 8 weeks after detected reinfection. Study findings and constraints: Only four to six donors prevented definitive conclusions about public clonotypes.

Time point defined: peak reinfection, 3 to 8 weeks after reinfection detection. Sorted cells were sequenced directly ex vivo without any in vitro expansion. Donors came from people who inject drugs enrolled in HEPCO, Canada. As concerns this clone: Its antigen is not known.

Trimming cost V 3 bases and J 3 bases, with 17 bases left between them. The CDR3 runs 16 residues. The germline gives CDR1 LNHDA, CDR2 SQIVND (reference sequence). Sequenced by immunoSEQ multiplex PCR; TCRdb stores in-frame clones only, minus some. The sample records under 50,000 clones, more than 75% being singletons. V usage is TRBV19 and J usage is TRBJ1-1; tentatively, D is TRBD1 (6 bases). Input material: naive CD8+ T cells sorted from blood. The sequence came from a man aged 18 to 35 with hepatitis C virus infection. CDR3 bases: TGTGCCAGTAGTATCGGGGGGCGCATCCCGGACACTGAAGCTTTCTTT. This translates into CASSIGGRIPDTEAFF.